This TCR beta chain stems from a study of OX40 agonist ivuxolimab in advanced cancers. The overall study: Cancers in dose escalation were hepatocellular, melanoma, renal cell and head and neck. Those enrolled were 80% to 85% male, with a mean age of about 66 years and ages from 23 to 79.

Using immunoSEQ multiplex PCR, the repertoire was profiled, and TCRdb retains in-frame clones only, with some absent. The table lists about 80,000 clones, roughly 84% of them singletons. Systemic immunosuppression or a history of autoimmune disease excluded patients. This clone is a singleton in its sample. The clonotype was recovered from an adult with an advanced solid tumor such as melanoma, head and neck, liver or kidney cancer. The sequences come from CD4+ or CD8+ T cells sorted from blood, collected in a trial of the OX40 agonist ivuxolimab.

For the CDR3, the DNA is TGTGCCAGCAGTGTGGGCTTCGGCACTGAAGCTTTCTTT. This encodes CASSVGFGTEAFF. The chain links TRBV2 to TRBJ1-1; D is ambiguous. V dropped 4 bases and J dropped 4 bases, with 10 bases sitting between them. Germline V lookup: CDR1 SNHLY, CDR2 FYNNEI. This CDR3 is built from 13 residues.